This T cell receptor beta chain was sequenced during a study of OX40 agonist ivuxolimab in advanced cancers. Study information: Patients with hepatocellular carcinoma, melanoma, renal cell or head and neck cancer made up the dose-escalation patients. Study outcomes and limitations: Antigen targets of the expanded peripheral T cells went undetermined.

Here immunoSEQ multiplex PCR was the method, and the copy in TCRdb shows in-frame clones only, minus some. The sample shows about 28,000 clones, 90% of them seen only once. Autoimmune disease history or systemic immunosuppression led to patients being barred. The germline V gene has CDR1 LNHDA and CDR2 SQIVND (reference sequence). Trimming shortened V by 6 bases and J by 8 bases, and 17 bases separated the two germline ends. The CDR3 length is 14 residues. On this clone itself: The antigen remains unidentified.

The starting material was CD4+ or CD8+ T cells sorted from blood, obtained in a trial of the OX40 agonist ivuxolimab. The V and J genes are TRBV19 and TRBJ2-1, with D possibly being TRBD2 (5 bases). This receptor was identified in an adult with an advanced solid tumor such as melanoma, head and neck, liver or kidney cancer. The CDR3 DNA sequence: TGTGCCAGTAGAGGGAGCTTACCCTCCTATGAGCAGTTCTTC. Residues: CASRGSLPSYEQFF.